The present entry profiles one TCR beta chain with its context. Its specificity is unknown. This entry is derived from a study of T cells in Graves' hyperthyroidism and ophthalmopathy. Subjects with ophthalmopathy showed a Clinical Activity Score no lower than 3, a NOSPECS grade no lower than 4, and a duration shorter than 3 months. The study, taken as a whole, reports: The model foresaw ophthalmopathy a median roughly 6.3 months prior to onset. Clonotypes that were expanded in thyroid above 0.001 mostly appeared in blood too.

Amplified regions were TCR beta CDR3 sequences from RNA transcripts. When the TCR CDR3 underwent first-round RT-PCR, the HTBI primer set was used. TCRdb reanalysed the multiplex PCR reads using MiXCR and keeps one entry per CDR3 protein. Among some 530,000 distinct CDR3 sequences listed, around a fifth were seen once. Trimming removed 5 bases at V and 2 bases at J, with 7 bases between. The germline gives CDR1 SEHNR, CDR2 FQNEAQ (reference sequence). The CDR3 totals 13 residues. The chain links TRBV7-9 to TRBJ1-5; D call uncertain. The sequence was collected from a woman aged 70-85 years with Graves' ophthalmopathy. The sequenced sample was blood. DNA for the CDR3: TGTGCCAGCAGCCCCGTCGGCAATCAGCCCCAGCATTTT. This codes for CASSPVGNQPQHF.